These T cell receptor beta chains were read from a single sample in a study of cytomegalovirus exposure and HLA in healthy donors. Produced via immunoSEQ multiplex PCR; TCRdb's table is partial and in-frame only. This sample lists about 39,000 clones; its ten largest clones have around 3.2%. Material for sequencing was PBMCs. The receptor source for this set is a woman aged 30 to 39 in good health and CMV-seropositive. Each CDR3 is given with its conserved first and last residue. Each record gives: V gene, J gene, D gene, clone size, CDR3 protein, CDR3 DNA. A D gene is named only where the DNA matches it firmly. For some rows the clone size is stated as once, few or many, or as a class when expanded; others skip it.

TRBV10-3	TRBJ2-7	NA	NA	CAISESVGGGVSYEQYF	TGTGCCATCAGTGAGTCGGTGGGCGGAGGGGTCTCCTACGAGCAGTACTTC
TRBV10-1	TRBJ1-5	NA	NA	CARGAFMLNQPQHF	TGCGCCAGGGGGGCCTTTATGCTCAACCAGCCCCAGCATTTT
TRBV19	TRBJ1-5	TRBD1	NA	CASSPRDRSNQPQHF	TGTGCCAGTAGTCCCCGGGACAGGTCAAATCAGCCCCAGCATTTT
TRBV7-8	TRBJ2-5	TRBD2	NA	CASSSPSGEQETQYF	TGTGCCAGCAGCTCTCCTAGCGGGGAACAAGAGACCCAGTACTTC
TRBV5-6	TRBJ1-2	TRBD1	NA	CASSWGQTPYGYTF	TGTGCCAGCAGCTGGGGACAGACCCCCTATGGCTACACCTTC
TRBV18	TRBJ2-5	NA	NA	CASAGPYQETQYF	TGTGCCAGCGCAGGGCCGTACCAAGAGACCCAGTACTTC
TRBV5-1	TRBJ2-1	TRBD2	NA	CASSLPGLAGGYNEQFF	TGCGCCAGCAGCCTTCCGGGACTAGCGGGGGGATACAATGAGCAGTTCTTC
TRBV5-5	TRBJ1-2	NA	NA	CASSFQRGGYTF	TGTGCCAGCAGCTTCCAACGTGGCGGCTACACCTTC
TRBV4-1	TRBJ1-5	NA	NA	CASSQGPSRGDGNQPQHF	TGCGCCAGCAGCCAAGGTCCCTCCAGGGGTGATGGCAATCAGCCCCAGCATTTT
TRBV9	TRBJ2-3	NA	NA	CASRQGHSTDTQYF	TGTGCCAGCAGACAGGGACATAGCACAGATACGCAGTATTTT
TRBV7-9	TRBJ2-7	TRBD1	NA	CASSPRTGAYEQYF	TGTGCCAGCAGCCCACGGACAGGTGCCTACGAGCAGTACTTC
TRBV14	TRBJ2-3	TRBD2	NA	CASSRRGAGTDTQYF	TGTGCCAGCAGCCGGCGGGGGGCTGGCACAGATACGCAGTATTTT
TRBV5-1	TRBJ2-7	TRBD2	NA	CASSFRVDGGTYEQYF	TGCGCCAGCAGCTTTCGCGTCGACGGGGGGACCTACGAGCAGTACTTC
TRBV30	TRBJ1-5	NA	NA	CAWNTGFGPQHF	TGTGCCTGGAATACAGGGTTTGGGCCCCAGCATTTT
TRBV20-1	TRBJ2-5	NA	NA	CSAPRETQYF	TGCAGTGCCCCCCGGGAGACCCAGTACTTC
TRBV7-9	TRBJ2-5	NA	NA	CASSLAGAGQTQYF	TGTGCCAGCAGCTTGGCAGGGGCAGGGCAGACCCAGTACTTC
TRBV5-1	TRBJ1-5	TRBD1	NA	CASSLGTGGLGQPQHF	TGCGCCAGCAGCTTGGGCACAGGGGGCTTGGGTCAGCCCCAGCATTTT
TRBV27	TRBJ1-2	NA	NA	CASRRDNDGYTF	TGTGCCAGCAGAAGGGACAACGATGGCTACACCTTC
TRBV27	TRBJ2-1	TRBD1	NA	CASSLGQGYRNEQFF	TGTGCCAGCAGTTTAGGACAGGGGTACCGCAATGAGCAGTTCTTC
TRBV7-2	TRBJ1-2	NA	NA	CASSILTGEANYGYTF	TGTGCCAGCAGCATCCTTACAGGAGAGGCTAACTATGGCTACACCTTC
TRBV28	TRBJ2-7	NA	NA	CASSPGSLTSYEQYF	TGTGCCAGCAGTCCAGGTTCCCTCACCTCCTACGAGCAGTACTTC
TRBV15	TRBJ2-3	TRBD2	NA	CATSPGRSGLVKGDTQYF	TGTGCCACCAGCCCGGGTCGCTCAGGACTAGTTAAAGGAGATACGCAGTATTTT
TRBV5-1	TRBJ1-6	NA	NA	CASTPLGQANSPLHF	TGCGCCAGCACTCCATTGGGGCAGGCGAATTCACCCCTCCACTTT
TRBV7-9	TRBJ1-1	NA	NA	CASSSSWANTEAFF	TGTGCCAGCAGCTCAAGTTGGGCTAACACTGAAGCTTTCTTT
TRBV19	TRBJ2-3	NA	NA	CASAGATDTQYF	TGTGCCAGTGCTGGGGCCACAGATACGCAGTATTTT
TRBV2	TRBJ2-7	NA	NA	CASSELEYEQYF	TGTGCCAGCAGTGAATTGGAGTACGAGCAGTACTTC
TRBV18	TRBJ1-5	TRBD1	NA	CASSPGTGHNQPQHF	TGTGCCAGCTCCCCCGGGACAGGGCACAATCAGCCCCAGCATTTT
TRBV5-1	TRBJ2-2	NA	NA	CASRQNTGELFF	TGCGCCAGTAGACAGAACACCGGGGAGCTGTTTTTT
TRBV5-1	TRBJ2-7	TRBD1	NA	CASSSNPGQLYEQYF	TGCGCCAGCAGCTCCAATCCGGGACAGCTCTACGAGCAGTACTTC
TRBV19	TRBJ1-1	NA	NA	CASMWGGGGSAEAFF	TGTGCAAGTATGTGGGGGGGTGGGGGATCCGCTGAAGCTTTCTTT
TRBV6-4	TRBJ2-1	NA	medium-sized	CASSDGQDPYNEQFF	TGTGCCAGCAGTGACGGGCAGGATCCCTACAATGAGCAGTTCTTC
TRBV4-2	TRBJ2-7	TRBD2	NA	CASSSQRGAPYEQYF	TGTGCCAGCAGCTCCCAGCGGGGGGCGCCGTACGAGCAGTACTTC
TRBV30	TRBJ2-7	NA	NA	CAWSKASGAPGEQYF	TGTGCCTGGAGTAAGGCTTCAGGGGCCCCCGGCGAGCAGTACTTC
TRBV13	TRBJ1-1	NA	NA	CASSLGRGRTEAFF	TGTGCCAGCAGCTTGGGGCGGGGGAGAACTGAAGCTTTCTTT
TRBV29-1	TRBJ2-4	TRBD1	NA	CSVSDDRGRNF	TGCAGCGTTTCCGACGACAGGGGAAGGAACTTC
TRBV19	TRBJ2-7	TRBD1	NA	CASSRRGGGYEQYF	TGTGCCAGTAGTAGAAGAGGGGGCGGGTACGAGCAGTACTTC
TRBV10-3	TRBJ2-1	TRBD2	NA	CAISARGGENEQFF	TGTGCCATCAGTGCTCGCGGGGGGGAGAATGAGCAGTTCTTC
TRBV30	TRBJ1-1	NA	NA	CAWRGPDRSYKITEAFF	TGTGCCTGGAGAGGACCCGACAGAAGCTATAAGATCACTGAAGCTTTCTTT
TRBV5-6	TRBJ2-2	TRBD1	NA	CASSLMRWTGAPGELFF	TGTGCCAGCAGCTTGATGCGGTGGACAGGGGCCCCCGGGGAGCTGTTTTTT
TRBV6-6	TRBJ1-1	NA	NA	CASSYFRNTEAFF	TGTGCCAGCAGTTATTTCAGGAACACTGAAGCTTTCTTT
TRBV11-1	TRBJ2-5	TRBD2	NA	CASSLTSGGKETQYF	TGTGCCAGCAGCTTAACTAGCGGGGGGAAAGAGACCCAGTACTTC
TRBV30	TRBJ2-5	TRBD2	NA	CAWSGLAGETQYF	TGTGCCTGGAGCGGACTAGCAGGGGAGACCCAGTACTTC
TRBV6-5	TRBJ1-5	TRBD1	NA	CASSRQGFGNQPQHF	TGTGCCAGCAGCAGACAGGGCTTCGGCAATCAGCCCCAGCATTTT
TRBV7-2	TRBJ2-5	NA	NA	CASSRVSGGETQYF	TGTGCCAGCAGCAGAGTCAGTGGAGGAGAGACCCAGTACTTC
TRBV18	TRBJ2-3	TRBD1	NA	CASSPPGQGLDTQYF	TGTGCCAGCTCACCCCCGGGACAGGGGTTGGATACGCAGTATTTT
TRBV2	TRBJ1-1	TRBD1	NA	CAGKRDRNTEAFF	TGTGCCGGAAAAAGGGACAGGAACACTGAAGCTTTCTTT
TRBV20-1	TRBJ2-7	NA	NA	CSAPRGYEQYF	TGCAGTGCCCCAAGGGGCTACGAGCAGTACTTC
TRBV11-2	TRBJ2-2	TRBD2	NA	CASSLASGGAGELFF	TGTGCCAGCAGCTTAGCCAGCGGGGGGGCCGGGGAGCTGTTTTTT
TRBV18	TRBJ1-2	NA	NA	CASSPIDIYGYTF	TGTGCCAGCTCACCTATCGACATTTATGGCTACACCTTC
TRBV11-3	TRBJ2-5	NA	NA	CASSWAREVETQYF	TGTGCCAGCAGCTGGGCCAGGGAGGTGGAGACCCAGTACTTC
TRBV6-6	TRBJ1-5	NA	NA	CASSKGHLNGPQHF	TGTGCCAGCAGTAAAGGACACCTCAATGGGCCCCAGCATTTT
TRBV12-5	TRBJ1-1	NA	NA	CASGLGYAVGTEAFF	TGTGCTAGTGGTTTGGGGTATGCGGTCGGCACTGAAGCTTTCTTT